Sequencing of this T cell receptor (beta chain) was carried out in a study of cytomegalovirus exposure and HLA in healthy donors. V lost 3 bases to trimming and J lost 5 bases; unmatched junction nucleotides: 15. Germline-derived CDR1 and CDR2 are SGHTA and FQGNSA. This CDR3 comprises 17 residues. Use of 60 Vbeta and 13 Jbeta primers characterized the PCR. TCRdb's copy holds only in-frame clones and misses some; the assay was immunoSEQ multiplex PCR. There are about 260,000 clones in the sample; approximately 85% occur only once, and 2% to 2.5% lies in the top ten. The sequence was collected from a woman aged 40 to 50 in good health and CMV-seropositive. Source material: PBMCs. The chain is built from TRBV7-2 and TRBJ2-5; 7 bases are a match to TRBD2. The CDR3 spells CASSFLPSGGRAETQYF. CDR3 DNA sequence: TGTGCCAGCAGCTTTCTCCCCTCGGGGGGAAGGGCCGAGACCCAGTACTTC.